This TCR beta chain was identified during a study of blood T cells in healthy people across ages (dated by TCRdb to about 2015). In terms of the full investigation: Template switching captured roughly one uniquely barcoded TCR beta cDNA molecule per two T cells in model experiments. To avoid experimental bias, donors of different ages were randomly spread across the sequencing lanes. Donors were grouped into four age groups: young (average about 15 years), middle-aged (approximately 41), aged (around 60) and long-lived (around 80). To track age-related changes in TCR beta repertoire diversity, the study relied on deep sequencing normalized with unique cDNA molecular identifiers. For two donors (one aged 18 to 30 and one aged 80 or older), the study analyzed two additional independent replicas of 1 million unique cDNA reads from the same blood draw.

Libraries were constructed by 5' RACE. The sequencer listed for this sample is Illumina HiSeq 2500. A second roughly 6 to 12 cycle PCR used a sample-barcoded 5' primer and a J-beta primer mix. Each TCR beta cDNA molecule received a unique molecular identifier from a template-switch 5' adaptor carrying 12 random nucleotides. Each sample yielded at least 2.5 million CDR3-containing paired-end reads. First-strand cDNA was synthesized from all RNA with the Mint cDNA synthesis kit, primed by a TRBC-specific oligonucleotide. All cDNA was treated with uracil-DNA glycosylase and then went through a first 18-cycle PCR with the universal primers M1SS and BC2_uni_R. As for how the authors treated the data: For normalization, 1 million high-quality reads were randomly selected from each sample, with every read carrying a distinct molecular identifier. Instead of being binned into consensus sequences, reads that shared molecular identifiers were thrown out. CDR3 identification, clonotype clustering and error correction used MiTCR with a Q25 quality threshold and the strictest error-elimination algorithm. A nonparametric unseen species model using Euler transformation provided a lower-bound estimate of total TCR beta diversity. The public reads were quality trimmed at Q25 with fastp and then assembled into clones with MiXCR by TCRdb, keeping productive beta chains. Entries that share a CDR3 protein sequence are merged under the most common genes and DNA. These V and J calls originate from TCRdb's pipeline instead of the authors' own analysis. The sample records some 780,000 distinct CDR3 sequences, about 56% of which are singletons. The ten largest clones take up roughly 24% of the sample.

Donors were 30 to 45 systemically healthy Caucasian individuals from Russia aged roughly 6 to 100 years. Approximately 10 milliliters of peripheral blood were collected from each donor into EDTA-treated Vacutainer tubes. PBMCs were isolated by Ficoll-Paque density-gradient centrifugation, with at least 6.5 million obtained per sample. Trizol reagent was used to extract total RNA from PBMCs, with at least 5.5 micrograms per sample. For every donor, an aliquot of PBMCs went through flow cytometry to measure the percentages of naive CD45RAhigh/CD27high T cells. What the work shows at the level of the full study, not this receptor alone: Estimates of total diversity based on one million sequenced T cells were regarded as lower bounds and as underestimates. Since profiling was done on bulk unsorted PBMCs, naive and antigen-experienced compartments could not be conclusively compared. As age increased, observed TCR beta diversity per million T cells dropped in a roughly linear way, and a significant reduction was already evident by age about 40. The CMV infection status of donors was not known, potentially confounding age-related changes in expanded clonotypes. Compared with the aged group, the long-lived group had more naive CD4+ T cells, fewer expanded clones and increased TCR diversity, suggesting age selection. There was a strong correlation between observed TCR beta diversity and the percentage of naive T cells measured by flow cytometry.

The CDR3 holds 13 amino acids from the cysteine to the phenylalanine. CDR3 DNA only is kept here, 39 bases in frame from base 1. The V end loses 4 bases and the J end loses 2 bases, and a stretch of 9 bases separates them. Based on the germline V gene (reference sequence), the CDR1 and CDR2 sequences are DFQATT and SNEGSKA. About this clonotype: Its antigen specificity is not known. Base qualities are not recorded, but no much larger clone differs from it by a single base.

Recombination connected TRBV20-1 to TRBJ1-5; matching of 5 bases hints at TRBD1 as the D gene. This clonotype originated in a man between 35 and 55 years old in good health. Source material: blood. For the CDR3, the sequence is CSATDRGNQPQHF. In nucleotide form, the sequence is TGCAGTGCTACAGACAGAGGCAATCAGCCCCAGCATTTT.